Presented here are 32 T cell receptor beta chains from one specimen sequenced in a study of blood T cell repertoires in COVID-19. The table came from immunoSEQ multiplex PCR; TCRdb's copy has only in-frame clones and leaves some out. Seen here are about 280,000 clones, just under 90% observed once, and the top ten hold about 4%. Sample: PBMCs or T cells enriched from blood (not recorded which). These receptors all stem from a woman younger than 45 with acute COVID-19.

The CDR3 protein is CASSRANVGPQGEKLFF. CDR3 DNA sequence: TGTGCCAGCTCACGAGCTAACGTCGGACCGCAGGGTGAAAAACTGTTTTTT. V usage is TRBV18 and J usage is TRBJ1-4; possibly TRBD1 for D (5 bases). The CDR3 is 17 amino acids. V was cut by 4 bases and J by 7 bases, with 22 bases left in between. Germline lookup yields CDR1 KGHSH and CDR2 LQKENI.

The rearrangement uses TRBV5-7 and TRBJ1-1; possibly TRBD1 for D (5 bases). TRBV5-7 is assigned to the ORF class and has an uncertain function. Trimming shortened V by 4 bases and J by 0 bases, and 22 bases separated the two germline ends. The CDR3 extends over 18 amino acids. The CDR3, as DNA: TGTGCCAGCAGCCTTTGGTGGGGCGCTTATCACATGAACACTGAAGCTTTCTTT. Translated, it gives CASSLWWGAYHMNTEAFF.

This sequence joins TRBV6-2 or TRBV6-3 and TRBJ2-7, with TRBD1 matching 8 bases. Unmatched junction bases numbered 20, after V lost 2 bases and J lost 2 bases. The germline gives CDR1 MNHEY, CDR2 SVGEGT. The CDR3 covers 20 residues. CDR3: CASSYTWTGQVASQTYEQYF. Written as DNA, the CDR3 is TGTGCCAGCAGTTACACCTGGACGGGACAGGTGGCTTCCCAGACCTACGAGCAGTACTTC.

The rearrangement uses TRBV2 and TRBJ2-7, with TRBD2 matching over 11 bases. The germline V gene encodes CDR1 SNHLY and CDR2 FYNNEI. J lost 1 base, V lost 5 bases, and 13 bases had no gene match. The CDR3 sequence is 18 residues long. CDR3 in amino acids: CASSLLLTGTSGSYEQYF. The CDR3 nucleotides read TGTGCCAGCAGTCTACTCCTAACCGGGACTAGCGGATCCTACGAGCAGTACTTC.

The gene calls are TRBV27 and TRBJ2-7, with 8 nucleotides matching TRBD2. With V trimmed by 10 bases and J by 6 bases, 11 bases remained unmatched. Germline CDR1 reads MNHEY; CDR2 reads SMNVEV (reference sequence). CDR3 length: 13 amino acids. DNA of the CDR3: TGTGCCACCCCGGGGGGGGCGAAAGTCGAGCAGTACTTC. Residues: CATPGGAKVEQYF.

The rearrangement uses TRBV6-5 and TRBJ1-5, with 7 nucleotides matching TRBD1. V gave up 5 bases and J gave up 5 bases; unmatched junction bases: 6. CDR3 length equals 14 residues. The germline V gene has CDR1 MNHEY and CDR2 SVGAGI. The CDR3 sequence: CASSTGQQYQPQHF. The CDR3 bases are TGTGCCAGCAGTACGGGACAGCAGTATCAGCCCCAGCATTTT.

On this clone itself: The junction departs from the called germline gene at one end, perhaps through a read error. The chain uses TRBV2 and TRBJ2-7; 7 nucleotides agree with TRBD2. Germline V gene data show CDR1 as SNHLY and CDR2 as FYNNEI. The CDR3 is made up of 13 amino acids. CDR3 sequence: CASGLEVSNEQYF. The CDR3 DNA reads TGTGCCAGCGGACTAGAGGTCTCCAACGAGCAGTACTTC.

The chain is built from TRBV29-1 and TRBJ2-5; TRBD2 might be the D (6 bases). The CDR3 has 14 amino acids. Trimming left V 7 bases short and J 2 bases short, with 17 bases between. The germline CDR1 and CDR2 sequences are SQVTM and ANQGSEA. CDR3 DNA: TGCAGCGGCTTAGGGTGGGAGGCGCAAGAGACCCAGTACTTC. It yields the protein CSGLGWEAQETQYF. Full variable domain (remainder filled in from reference TRBV29-1 and TRBJ2-5): SAVISQKPSRDICQRGTSLTIQCQVDSQVTMMFWYRQQPGQSLTLIATANQGSEATYESGFVIDKFPISRPNLTFSTLTVSNMSPEDSSIYLCSGLGWEAQETQYFGPGTRLLVL.

J is TRBJ2-1 and V is TRBV7-2, with TRBD2 matching over 8 bases. The trim removed 3 bases at V and 6 bases at J, leaving 4 bases unmatched. In germline, CDR1 is SGHTA, CDR2 FQGNSA. This CDR3 comprises 14 residues. CDR3 sequence: CASSFYGRANEQFF. The CDR3, as DNA: TGTGCCAGCAGCTTTTACGGGAGGGCCAATGAGCAGTTCTTC.

V is TRBV7-9 and J is TRBJ1-4; D is ambiguous. Germline V CDR1 and CDR2: SEHNR, FQNEAQ (reference sequence). The V gene lost 1 base and the J gene lost 0 bases, with 12 bases spanning the gap. CDR3 size: 17 residues. The CDR3 coding sequence is TGTGCCAGCAGCTTAGGGATAGATACTACAACTAATGAAAAACTGTTTTTT. This encodes CASSLGIDTTTNEKLFF.

V and J are TRBV29-1 and TRBJ2-7; possible D gene TRBD1, 5 bases. CDR1 SQVTM and CDR2 ANQGSEA come from the germline V gene. This CDR3 contains 12 residues. V was trimmed by 7 bases and J by 0 bases, leaving 10 bases between them. The CDR3 DNA is TGCAGCGCCGGACAAAGCTCCTACGAGCAGTACTTC. Translation gives CSAGQSSYEQYF.

The J gene is TRBJ2-1, the V gene TRBV13; 12 bases line up with TRBD2. The CDR3 consists of 15 residues. Trimming cost V 5 bases and J 10 bases; bases outside gene matches: 9. Looked up from germline, CDR1 is PRHDT and CDR2 is FYEKMQ (reference sequence). DNA of the CDR3: TGTGCCAGCAGCCACCCTAGCGGGAGGGGAACAGAGCAGTTCTTC. Protein: CASSHPSGRGTEQFF.

The CDR3 sequence: CASSISTGTATYEQYF. The CDR3 coding sequence is TGTGCCAGTAGTATTTCTACCGGGACAGCAACCTACGAGCAGTACTTC. The V gene is TRBV19, the J gene TRBJ2-7; 7 positions agree with TRBD1. With 3 bases clipped from V and 2 bases from J, the junction kept 10 bases outside the gene matches. The CDR3 length is 16 residues. In germline, CDR1 is LNHDA, CDR2 SQIVND (reference sequence).

V gene TRBV24-1 combines with J gene TRBJ2-1, with D maybe TRBD2 (5 bases). Germline V lookup: CDR1 KGHDR, CDR2 SFDVKD. V dropped 2 bases and J dropped 2 bases, with 9 bases sitting between them. The CDR3 extends over 15 amino acids. CDR3 sequence (DNA): TGTGCCACCAGTGATTCGTGGGAGACCTACAATGAGCAGTTCTTC. Its protein product is CATSDSWETYNEQFF.

The chain employs TRBV6-5 and TRBJ2-3, with TRBD1 matching 7 bases. The junction had 3 bases not matched to a gene; V was cut back by 6 bases and J by 0 bases. The CDR3 has 14 residues. Germline CDR1 is MNHEY and CDR2 is SVGAGI. The CDR3: CASSHRGSTDTQYF. In DNA form, the CDR3 reads TGTGCCAGCAGCCACAGGGGAAGCACAGATACGCAGTATTTT.

This clone has a single count. V is TRBV4-1 and J is TRBJ2-1; D is unclear. From germline, CDR1 is MGHRA and CDR2 YSYEKL. Deletions cut 0 bases from V and 12 bases from J, with 15 bases between. CDR3 length equals 14 residues. CDR3 in DNA: TGCGCCAGCAGCCAAGATCAGACTCCAACCCCGCAGTTCTTC. It codes for CASSQDQTPTPQFF.

V usage is TRBV5-1 and J usage is TRBJ2-2, with D possibly matching TRBD2 (5 bases). The germline V gene has CDR1 SGHRS and CDR2 YFSETQ. Trimming removed 2 bases at V and 4 bases at J, with 12 bases between. There are 15 residues in the CDR3. The CDR3 here is CASSFLGRSTGELFF. Written as DNA, the CDR3 is TGCGCCAGCAGCTTCTTAGGGAGAAGCACCGGGGAGCTGTTTTTT. Together with reference TRBV5-1 and TRBJ2-2, the CDR3 gives the full variable domain: KAGVTQTPRYLIKTRGQQVTLSCSPISGHRSVSWYQQTPGQGLQFLFEYFSETQRNKGNFPGRFSGRQFSNSRSEMNVSTLELGDSALYLCASSFLGRSTGELFFGEGSRLTVL.

V and J are TRBV5-4 and TRBJ1-6; D is uncertain. The germline gives CDR1 SGHNT, CDR2 YYREEE (reference sequence). The germline V and J ends were trimmed by 1 base and 10 bases, with 12 bases remaining between them. The CDR3 runs to 14 residues. CDR3 protein: CASSLKIIESPLHF. In nucleotides, the CDR3 is TGTGCCAGCAGCTTGAAGATAATAGAGTCACCCCTCCACTTT.

This chain connects TRBV5-5 to TRBJ1-1; 7 bases align to TRBD1. The CDR3 runs 14 residues. V lost 4 bases, J lost 4 bases, and 7 bases stayed unmatched. From germline, CDR1 is SGHKS and CDR2 YYEKEE (reference sequence). CDR3 loop: CASSPGQSPTEAFF. CDR3 nucleotide sequence: TGTGCCAGCAGCCCGGGACAGTCGCCCACTGAAGCTTTCTTT.

V is TRBV7-9 and J is TRBJ1-3; 8 bases align to TRBD1. The germline V gene encodes CDR1 SEHNR and CDR2 FQNEAQ (reference sequence). This CDR3 is 15 amino acids long. J gave up 3 bases and V 3 bases, and 4 bases lay outside the gene matches. The CDR3 loop reads CASSFGQGGGNTIYF. In nucleotides, the CDR3 is TGTGCCAGCAGCTTTGGACAGGGCGGTGGAAACACCATATATTTT.

For the CDR3, the DNA is TGTGCCAGTAATCGGCAGGGAAGCAAGCAGTACTTC. Encoded protein: CASNRQGSKQYF. The rearrangement links TRBV19 to TRBJ2-7, with TRBD1 as a possible D gene (5 bases). Germline V gene data show CDR1 as LNHDA and CDR2 as SQIVND (reference sequence). Trimming removed 7 bases at V and 8 bases at J, with 15 bases between. The CDR3 is made up of 12 amino acids.

This rearrangement joins TRBV27 to TRBJ2-6; D gene ambiguous. The CDR3 contains 17 residues. Germline assignment: CDR1 MNHEY and CDR2 SMNVEV (reference sequence). V lost 1 base and J 4 bases, leaving 14 bases between the germline ends. The CDR3 here is CASSLLLYPSGANVLTF. In DNA form, the CDR3 reads TGTGCCAGCAGTTTATTACTTTACCCTTCGGGGGCCAACGTCCTGACTTTC. The full variable domain, with the rest looked up from reference TRBV27 and TRBJ2-6, is EAQVTQNPRYLITVTGKKLTVTCSQNMNHEYMSWYRQDPGLGLRQIYYSMNVEVTDKGDVPEGYKVSRKEKRNFPLILESPSPNQTSLYFCASSLLLYPSGANVLTFGAGSRLTVL.

V usage is TRBV15 and J usage is TRBJ1-2; possibly TRBD1 for D (6 bases). The V gene's germline CDR1 is LNHNV and CDR2 YYDKDF (reference sequence). The CDR3 is 16 amino acids. Trimming took 1 base from V and 6 from J, leaving 18 bases between them. The CDR3 bases are TGTGCCACCAGCAGAGGTGGCCAGGGGTCGTCGGATGGCTACACCTTC. Its protein is CATSRGGQGSSDGYTF.

This chain connects TRBV25-1 to TRBJ2-5, with a possible D match to TRBD2 (6 bases). This CDR3 has 16 amino acids. Trimming removed 7 bases from V and 1 base from J, with 19 bases in between. Germline-derived CDR1 and CDR2 are MGHDK and SYGVNS. The CDR3 reads CASNNRGKPFQETQYF. Here the CDR3 DNA reads TGTGCCAGCAACAACCGGGGGAAGCCATTCCAAGAGACCCAGTACTTC.

The V and J genes are TRBV5-1 and TRBJ2-2; 13 nucleotides align to TRBD2. Germline CDR1 reads SGHRS; CDR2 reads YFSETQ. This CDR3 spans 14 amino acids. The V and J ends lost 8 bases and 7 bases, in that order; junction bases with no gene match: 5. The CDR3 loop is CASGLAGEDGELFF. The CDR3 coding sequence is TGCGCCAGTGGACTAGCGGGAGAGGACGGGGAGCTGTTTTTT.

This clone was observed at least ten times. The chain carries TRBV6-5 and TRBJ2-1, with TRBD2 matching over 9 bases. Unmatched junction bases numbered 12, after V lost 8 bases and J lost 7 bases. Germline CDR1 and CDR2: MNHEY and SVGAGI. The CDR3 length is 15 residues. The CDR3 DNA is TGTGCCAGCGAAATAAATAGCGGGAGTGTAAATGAGCAGTTCTTC. Translating gives CASEINSGSVNEQFF.

The chain recombines TRBV7-2 with TRBJ1-2; a weak D match, TRBD1 (5 bases). The CDR3 length is 15 residues. Per germline, CDR1 SGHTA and CDR2 FQGNSA. V lost 8 bases to trimming and J lost 2 bases, with 18 bases between them. CDR3 loop: CASGEGAGPNYGYTF. DNA for the CDR3: TGTGCCAGCGGGGAAGGGGCAGGCCCGAACTATGGCTACACCTTC.

J is TRBJ2-2 and V is TRBV27, with 11 bases that match TRBD2. The germline V gene encodes CDR1 MNHEY and CDR2 SMNVEV (reference sequence). The CDR3 runs to 19 residues. The junction had 9 bases not matched to a gene; V was cut back by 3 bases and J by 0 bases. CDR3 region: CASSFLASGRRSNTGELFF. CDR3 nucleotides: TGTGCCAGCAGTTTCCTGGCTAGCGGGAGGCGATCGAACACCGGGGAGCTGTTTTTT.

This clone was observed once. The chain is built from TRBV29-1 and TRBJ2-4; D perhaps matches TRBD2 (6 bases). Germline lookup yields CDR1 SQVTM and CDR2 ANQGSEA. The CDR3 length is 13 residues. Deletions cut 8 bases from V and 4 bases from J, with 15 bases between. The CDR3 region is CSLRGAGKNIQYF. The CDR3 nucleotides are TGCAGCCTTAGAGGAGCGGGTAAAAACATTCAGTACTTC.

The rearrangement uses TRBV7-3 and TRBJ2-1; 7 bases are shared with TRBD2. V trimming: 4 bases; J trimming: 4 bases; junction bases outside the gene matches: 7. CDR1 SGHTA and CDR2 FQGTGA come from the germline V gene. This CDR3 contains 15 residues. In DNA, the CDR3 is TGTGCCAGCAGCTCTTTGGCTAGCGGATACAATGAGCAGTTCTTC. Amino acids: CASSSLASGYNEQFF.

Of note for this clone: A junction end diverges from the germline sequence, so it may reflect a read error. The rearrangement joins TRBV14 to TRBJ1-6; 7 nucleotides agree with TRBD1. The germline gives CDR1 SGHDN, CDR2 FVKESK. The CDR3 runs to 13 residues. Here the CDR3 reads CAREGQNNSPLHF. CDR3 nucleotide sequence: TGCGCGAGAGAGGGACAGAATAATTCACCCCTCCACTTT.

The genes are TRBV6-5 and TRBJ1-1, with D perhaps matching TRBD1 (6 bases). This CDR3 region has 15 residues. Trimming removed 6 bases from V and 0 bases from J, with 14 bases in between. CDR1 is MNHEY, CDR2 SVGAGI, per germline. The CDR3 sequence: CASSQAGGLNTEAFF. The DNA of the CDR3 is TGTGCCAGCAGCCAGGCGGGGGGCCTGAACACTGAAGCTTTCTTT.